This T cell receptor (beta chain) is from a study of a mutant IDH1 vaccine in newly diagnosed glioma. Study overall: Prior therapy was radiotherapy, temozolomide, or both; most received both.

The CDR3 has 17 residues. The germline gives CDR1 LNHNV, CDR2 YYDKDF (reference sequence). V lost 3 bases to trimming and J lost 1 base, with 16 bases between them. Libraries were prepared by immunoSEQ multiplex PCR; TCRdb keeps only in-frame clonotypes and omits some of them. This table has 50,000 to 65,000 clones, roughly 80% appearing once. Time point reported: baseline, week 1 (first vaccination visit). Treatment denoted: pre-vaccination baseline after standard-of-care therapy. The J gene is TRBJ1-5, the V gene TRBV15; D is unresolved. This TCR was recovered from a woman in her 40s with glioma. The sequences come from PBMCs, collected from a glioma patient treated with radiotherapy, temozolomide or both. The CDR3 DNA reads TGTGCCACCAGCAGTCGTCGCGGAGGGTGGAGCAATCAGCCCCAGCATTTT. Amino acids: CATSSRRGGWSNQPQHF.